A single sample gave rise to the 28 T cell receptor beta chains below, sequenced in a study of blood T cell repertoires in COVID-19. The method was immunoSEQ multiplex PCR; TCRdb's version includes in-frame clones alone and lacks a portion of them. The sample yields over 400,000 clones, approximately 83% seen once. The sample consisted of peripheral blood. The receptors shown here come from a human donor in a cohort sampled during active COVID-19.

This chain uses TRBV28 with TRBJ2-7; 10 nucleotides line up with TRBD2. V lost 6 bases to trimming and J lost 3 bases; unmatched junction nucleotides: 8. The germline V gene has CDR1 MDHEN and CDR2 SYDVKM. This CDR3 has 15 amino acids. CDR3 protein: CASSPIPSGSYEQYF. The CDR3, as DNA: TGTGCCAGCAGCCCTATTCCTAGCGGGAGCTACGAGCAGTACTTC.

The chain recombines TRBV5-1 with TRBJ2-1, with 13 bases identical to TRBD2. V shed 4 bases and J 15 bases; nucleotides not matched to a gene: 7. The germline gives CDR1 SGHRS, CDR2 YFSETQ. The CDR3 contains 13 residues. CDR3 nucleotides: TGCGCCAGCAGCCGGACTAGCGGGGGACTAGCGTTCTTC. Its translation: CASSRTSGGLAFF.

The genes are TRBV19 and TRBJ1-5, with TRBD1 matching 7 bases. The CDR3 consists of 18 residues. The V and J ends lost 6 bases and 2 bases, in that order; junction bases with no gene match: 16. Germline V gene data show CDR1 as LNHDA and CDR2 as SQIVND (reference sequence). CDR3 sequence: CASSLILDRARRNQPQHF. DNA of the CDR3: TGTGCCAGTAGCCTAATCCTAGACAGGGCCAGACGCAATCAGCCCCAGCATTTT.

This clone was seen a single time. Written as DNA, the CDR3 is TGCAGCGTTGGAGGGGGAGAAGGAAACACCATATATTTT. This encodes CSVGGGEGNTIYF. This chain connects TRBV29-1 to TRBJ1-3, with a possible D match to TRBD1 (6 bases). Germline V gene data show CDR1 as SQVTM and CDR2 as ANQGSEA. The germline V and J ends were trimmed by 4 bases and 4 bases, with 11 bases remaining between them. This CDR3 comprises 13 residues.

This chain links TRBV7-9 with TRBJ1-2; D gene unclear. The V gene lost 3 bases and the J gene lost 3 bases, with 8 bases spanning the gap. CDR1 is SEHNR and CDR2 is FQNEAQ in the germline V gene (reference sequence). This CDR3 region has 13 residues. The CDR3 sequence: CASSFDNHYGYTF. The CDR3 DNA sequence: TGTGCCAGCAGCTTCGACAATCACTATGGCTACACCTTC.

In this sample, this clone turned up once. The chain is built from TRBV30 and TRBJ2-3, with 8 nucleotides matching TRBD1. Germline CDR1 reads GTSNPN; CDR2 reads SVGIG (reference sequence). After removal of 0 bases from V and 2 bases from J, the junction contained 4 bases not matched to a gene. The CDR3 has 15 residues. CDR3 sequence reads: CAWSVTGVSTDTQYF. For the CDR3, the DNA is TGTGCCTGGAGTGTGACAGGGGTCTCCACAGATACGCAGTATTTT.

V and J are TRBV7-2 and TRBJ2-7, with 12 nucleotides matching TRBD1. CDR1 is SGHTA and CDR2 is FQGNSA in the germline V gene. The CDR3 is made up of 15 amino acids. V lost 2 bases, J lost 7 bases, and 6 bases stayed unmatched. CDR3 residues: CASSLLGQGAREQYF. The CDR3, as DNA: TGTGCCAGCAGCTTATTGGGACAGGGGGCTAGGGAGCAGTACTTC.

This chain joins TRBV28 and TRBJ1-2; D possibly corresponds to TRBD1 (5 bases). Trimming removed 6 bases from V and 2 bases from J, with 13 bases in between. CDR3 size: 14 residues. Per germline, CDR1 MDHEN and CDR2 SYDVKM. The CDR3 region has the DNA TGTGCCAGCAGCTCCCCAGGGCAGAACTATGGCTACACCTTC. The encoded protein is CASSSPGQNYGYTF.

The genes are TRBV14 and TRBJ1-2; the match to TRBD1 covers 9 bases. The CDR3 spans 15 residues. V dropped 4 bases and J dropped 5; count of bases not matched to a gene: 8. The germline V gene has CDR1 SGHDN and CDR2 FVKESK. The CDR3 DNA reads as TGTGCCAGCAGCCCGGGACAGGGCTGGGGTTATGGCTACACCTTC. Protein: CASSPGQGWGYGYTF.

The V call is TRBV5-4, the J call TRBJ2-6; D is unclear. The CDR3 covers 15 residues. Between the trimmed V and J ends, which lost 4 bases and 0 bases, there was a span of 8 bases. Germline V CDR1 and CDR2: SGHNT, YYREEE (reference sequence). The CDR3 sequence is CASSMVGSGANVLTF. Here the CDR3 DNA reads TGTGCCAGCAGCATGGTCGGCTCTGGGGCCAACGTCCTGACTTTC.

The count of this clone is one. The rearrangement links TRBV30 to TRBJ1-5; 12 nucleotides align to TRBD1. The trim removed 3 bases at V and 7 bases at J, leaving 7 bases unmatched. This CDR3 has 15 residues. Germline values: CDR1 GTSNPN, CDR2 SVGIG (reference sequence). The CDR3 bases are TGTGCCTGGAGCGAGGGACAGGGGGCGGCACAGCCCCAGCATTTT. It translates to CAWSEGQGAAQPQHF.

This chain links TRBV6-5 with TRBJ1-5; no firm D call. The CDR3 is 13 residues long. V was clipped by 7 bases and J by 0 bases, with 7 bases between them. The germline V gene encodes CDR1 MNHEY and CDR2 SVGAGI. The CDR3 protein is CASTTGSNQPQHF. CDR3 bases: TGTGCCAGCACCACCGGTAGCAATCAGCCCCAGCATTTT.

The table lists this clone with a few counts. This chain joins TRBV19 and TRBJ1-5; 7 bases fit TRBD1. Per germline, CDR1 LNHDA and CDR2 SQIVND (reference sequence). The CDR3 sequence is 15 residues long. After removal of 6 bases from V and 0 bases from J, the junction contained 5 bases not matched to a gene. CDR3: CASRRTGDSNQPQHF. Written as DNA, the CDR3 is TGTGCCAGTAGGAGGACAGGAGATAGCAATCAGCCCCAGCATTTT.

The chain employs TRBV6-5 and TRBJ1-2, with TRBD1 matching 7 bases. J gave up 6 bases and V 2 bases, and 9 bases lay outside the gene matches. Per the germline V gene, CDR1 is MNHEY and CDR2 is SVGAGI. The length of the CDR3 is 15 residues. The CDR3 here is CASSYRTGQINGYTF. The DNA of the CDR3 is TGTGCCAGCAGTTACCGTACGGGACAGATAAATGGCTACACCTTC.

The rearrangement uses TRBV7-9 and TRBJ1-1, with D possibly being TRBD1 (6 bases). The CDR3 extends over 16 amino acids. V was clipped by 5 bases and J by 0 bases, with 16 bases between them. CDR1 is SEHNR and CDR2 is FQNEAQ in the germline V gene (reference sequence). The CDR3: CASSKTGRSVNTEAFF. The CDR3 bases are TGTGCCAGCAGCAAAACAGGGCGGTCCGTGAACACTGAAGCTTTCTTT. The full variable domain, its missing parts supplied by reference TRBV7-9 and TRBJ1-1, is DTGVSQNPRHKITKRGQNVTFRCDPISEHNRLYWYRQTLGQGPEFLTYFQNEAQLEKSRLLSDRFSAERPKGSFSTLEIQRTEQGDSAMYLCASSKTGRSVNTEAFFGQGTRLTVV.

As concerns this clone: The same CDR3 also results from other DNA sequences found in this sample. The chain combines TRBV19 with TRBJ2-5; 9 nucleotides line up with TRBD1. The CDR3 consists of 13 residues. Germline lookup yields CDR1 LNHDA and CDR2 SQIVND (reference sequence). J lost 3 bases, V lost 6 bases, and 2 bases had no gene match. The CDR3 sequence is CASSRDREETQYF. CDR3 bases: TGTGCCAGTAGCCGGGACAGGGAAGAGACCCAGTACTTC.

The rearrangement links TRBV27 to TRBJ1-2; D is ambiguous. Germline V gene lookup returns CDR1 MNHEY and CDR2 SMNVEV (reference sequence). The V and J ends lost 3 bases and 3 bases respectively, with 11 bases between them. The CDR3 loop spans 14 amino acids. CDR3 nucleotides: TGTGCCAGCAGTTTTTCCCGGGGAGACTATGGCTACACCTTC. It is translated as CASSFSRGDYGYTF.

This chain links TRBV7-2 with TRBJ1-5; 9 nucleotides align to TRBD1. J was trimmed by 11 bases and V by 5 bases; bases with no gene match: 7. CDR1 is SGHTA, CDR2 FQGNSA, per germline. The CDR3 spans 13 residues. DNA for the CDR3: TGTGCCAGCAGCCCGGGACAGGGTAGGTCCCAGCATTTT. This sequence encodes CASSPGQGRSQHF.

Turning to this clone: Within the sample, other DNA sequences also encode this same CDR3. This chain joins TRBV24-1 and TRBJ1-2, with D possibly TRBD1 on 6 matching bases. V lost 5 bases to trimming and J lost 2 bases, with 11 bases between them. Germline values: CDR1 KGHDR, CDR2 SFDVKD. This CDR3 spans 14 amino acids. The CDR3 bases are TGTGCCACCAGTGGGACAGAAAACAACTATGGCTACACCTTC. This translates into CATSGTENNYGYTF.

This clone was detected once. In DNA, the CDR3 is TGCGCCAGCACTACTAGCGGGAGGGCCGATACGCAGTATTTT. Translation: CASTTSGRADTQYF. V and J are TRBV10-2 and TRBJ2-3, with 13 bases fitting TRBD2. Germline V gene lookup returns CDR1 WSHSY and CDR2 SAAADI. The V gene end was trimmed by 7 bases and the J gene end by 6 bases; junction bases not matched to a gene: 4. The CDR3 runs 14 residues.

The chain uses TRBV12-3 or TRBV12-4 and TRBJ1-1, with TRBD1 matching over 8 bases. CDR3 length: 13 residues. Losses at the gene ends were 1 base for V and 13 bases for J; bases not matched to a gene: 8. In nucleotides, the CDR3 is TGTGCCAGCAGTTTAGGGCAGGGGGCGTCGGTTTTCTTT. The encoded protein is CASSLGQGASVFF.

DNA for the CDR3: TGTGCCAGCACTGGACAGTTTAAGGAAAATTCACCCCTCCACTTT. This codes for CASTGQFKENSPLHF. The genes are TRBV6-5 and TRBJ1-6, with D possibly being TRBD1 (6 bases). V lost 7 bases, J lost 7 bases, and 17 bases lay in between. Germline lookup yields CDR1 MNHEY and CDR2 SVGAGI. CDR3 size: 15 residues.

The genes are TRBV27 and TRBJ1-2; TRBD1 matches at 7 bases. The CDR3 covers 17 residues. Germline trimming cut 4 bases from V and 5 bases from J; bases unmatched to any gene: 16. Germline CDR1 MNHEY, CDR2 SMNVEV (reference sequence). Here the CDR3 reads CASSSADYRGVKYGYTF. CDR3 in DNA: TGTGCCAGCAGTTCCGCCGATTACAGGGGTGTGAAATATGGCTACACCTTC.

Only a few counts were recorded for this clone. The chain is built from TRBV27 and TRBJ1-1; 8 bases agree with TRBD1. The V and J ends lost 3 bases and 0 bases, in that order; junction bases with no gene match: 9. This CDR3 region has 17 residues. Per germline, CDR1 MNHEY and CDR2 SMNVEV (reference sequence). The CDR3 DNA reads as TGTGCCAGCAGTTTCCTTGGTTCAGGGGGCATGAACACTGAAGCTTTCTTT. Translated: CASSFLGSGGMNTEAFF.

This clone was recorded only once. The chain has TRBV5-1 and TRBJ2-5; 11 nucleotides align to TRBD2. CDR1 and CDR2 from the germline V gene are SGHRS and YFSETQ. The CDR3 contains 16 residues. V was pared by 4 bases and J by 3 bases, with 8 bases of the junction left unmatched. The CDR3 nucleotides are TGCGCCAGCAGCGTAGGACTAGCGGGTAATAAAGAGACCCAGTACTTC. Encoded protein: CASSVGLAGNKETQYF.

The rearrangement joins TRBV19 to TRBJ1-6, with 7 positions matching TRBD1. The germline CDR1 and CDR2 sequences are LNHDA and SQIVND (reference sequence). The CDR3 runs 16 residues. V gave up 4 bases and J gave up 7 bases; unmatched junction bases: 10. The CDR3 protein is CASSTPPGQSNSPLHF. The CDR3 region has the DNA TGTGCCAGTAGTACGCCGCCGGGACAGTCCAATTCACCCCTCCACTTT.

This clone was observed a single time. The rearrangement links TRBV7-9 to TRBJ1-1; TRBD1 agrees at 7 bases. From germline, CDR1 is SEHNR and CDR2 FQNEAQ (reference sequence). This CDR3 comprises 14 residues. Germline trimming cut 3 bases from V and 4 bases from J; bases unmatched to any gene: 5. Here the CDR3 reads CASSLNAGGTEAFF. The CDR3 DNA sequence: TGTGCCAGCAGCTTGAATGCAGGGGGCACTGAAGCTTTCTTT.

The V call is TRBV5-1, the J call TRBJ2-1; TRBD2 aligns across 16 bases. The germline V gene encodes CDR1 SGHRS and CDR2 YFSETQ. Trimming at V came to 4 bases and at J to 13 bases, leaving 5 bases not matched to a gene. This CDR3 is built from 14 residues. In DNA form, the CDR3 reads TGCGCCAGCAGCACTGGGACTAGCGGGAGGGCCCAGTTCTTC. This gives the protein CASSTGTSGRAQFF.